This T cell receptor (beta chain) was found in a study of T cell changes during pregnancy in multiple sclerosis. Here immunoSEQ multiplex PCR was the method, and the copy in TCRdb shows in-frame clones only, minus some. The sample shows 65,000 to 85,000 clones, approximately 88% of them seen only once. J lost 4 bases, V lost 5 bases, and 12 bases had no gene match. CDR1 is MNHEY and CDR2 is SMNVEV in the germline V gene (reference sequence). The CDR3 has 17 amino acids. Sequencing used peripheral blood, obtained in the first trimester of pregnancy. The receptor comes from a female donor in good health, enrolled as a control in a pregnancy study. The chain combines TRBV27 with TRBJ1-2; TRBD1 agrees at 11 bases. CDR3 residues: CASSPRTGGFYSYGYTF. The CDR3 region has the DNA TGTGCCAGCAGTCCCAGGACAGGGGGCTTTTATAGCTATGGCTACACCTTC.